A selection of T cell receptor beta chains follows, all from one sample in a study. TCRdb ran MiXCR on the 5' RACE reads and lists one entry per CDR3 protein. The sample has about 43,000 distinct CDR3 sequences; roughly 20% are singletons. Sequenced material: Tregs sorted from a lymph node. These receptors were taken from a female donor with breast cancer. CDR3s include the opening cysteine and the closing phenylalanine or tryptophan. The D gene is left open where the match is weak. For some rows the clone size is stated as once, few or many, or as a class when expanded; others skip it.

D: .; J: TRBJ1-2; size: .; V: TRBV12-3/TRBV12-4; DNA: TGTGCCAGCAGAGGGCCTGGCTACACCTTC; CDR3: CASRGPGYTF
D: .; J: TRBJ2-5; size: many; V: TRBV9; DNA: TGTGCCAGCAGCGAGGGACAATTGGGAATACAAGAGACCCAGTACTTC; CDR3: CASSEGQLGIQETQYF
D: .; J: TRBJ2-3; size: .; V: TRBV7-3; DNA: TGTGCCAGCAGCCCCCAAGGGCCAGATACGCAGTATTTT; CDR3: CASSPQGPDTQYF
D: .; J: TRBJ2-7; size: .; V: TRBV29-1; DNA: TGCAGCGTTGAAGGACGGGCCCCCTACGAGCAGTGCTTC; CDR3: CSVEGRAPYEQCF
D: .; J: TRBJ1-5; size: few; V: TRBV5-6; DNA: TGTGCCAGCAGCTTGGGGACAGCTTTAAATCAGCCCCAGCATTTT; CDR3: CASSLGTALNQPQHF
D: TRBD2; J: TRBJ2-7; size: .; V: TRBV7-3; DNA: TGTGCCAGCAGCTACACCGGGACTAGCTACTACGAGCAGTACTTC; CDR3: CASSYTGTSYYEQYF
D: .; J: TRBJ1-1; size: few; V: TRBV13; DNA: TGTGCCAGCAGCTTAAATCATAGGGGGACTGAAGCTTTCTTT; CDR3: CASSLNHRGTEAFF
D: TRBD1; J: TRBJ1-2; size: .; V: TRBV6-5; DNA: TGTGCCAGCAGTTACTTAAGACAGGGCTATGGCTACACCTTC; CDR3: CASSYLRQGYGYTF
D: .; J: TRBJ2-5; size: many; V: TRBV5-8; DNA: TGTGCCAGCAGCCCTCTGATGGAGGGGTACTTC; CDR3: CASSPLMEGYF
D: TRBD2; J: TRBJ2-7; size: few; V: TRBV29-1; DNA: TGCAGCGTTGAAGATTGGGCGGGAGGGTCCTACGAGCAGTACTTC; CDR3: CSVEDWAGGSYEQYF
D: .; J: TRBJ2-3; size: many; V: TRBV4-1; DNA: TGCGCCAGCAGACGAGCGGGCGCCACAGATACGCAGTATTTT; CDR3: CASRRAGATDTQYF
D: .; J: TRBJ2-2; size: once; V: TRBV30; DNA: TGTGCCGGACGAAACAGGGGGGAGCTGTTTTTT; CDR3: CAGRNRGELFF
D: TRBD1; J: TRBJ2-7; size: many; V: TRBV2; DNA: TGTGCCAGCAGGGATGCCGGGACAGGGTTGTACGAGCAGTACTTC; CDR3: CASRDAGTGLYEQYF
D: TRBD1; J: TRBJ2-1; size: many; V: TRBV20-1; DNA: TGCAGTGCTAGAAAGATCCCGGGACAGGGGAGCTCCTACAATGAGCAGTTCTTC; CDR3: CSARKIPGQGSSYNEQFF
D: .; J: TRBJ2-1; size: many; V: TRBV12-3/TRBV12-4; DNA: TGTGCCAGCAGGGGGGTTGGGAATGAGCAGTTCTTC; CDR3: CASRGVGNEQFF
D: .; J: TRBJ2-5; size: many; V: TRBV20-1; DNA: TGCAGTGCGTCCGGGGCCCAAGAGACCCAGTACTTC; CDR3: CSASGAQETQYF
D: .; J: TRBJ2-2; size: .; V: TRBV28; DNA: TGTGCCAGCAGTTTGAACCCCGCGGGCGCCGGGGAGCTGTTTTTT; CDR3: CASSLNPAGAGELFF
D: TRBD2; J: TRBJ2-1; size: .; V: TRBV7-9; DNA: TGTGCCAGCAGCACTCCCGGGACTAGCGGCTACAATGAGCAGTTCTTC; CDR3: CASSTPGTSGYNEQFF
D: .; J: TRBJ1-1; size: few; V: TRBV12-3/TRBV12-4; DNA: TGTGCCAGCAGTTTTGAGGTGGCTGAAGCTTTCTTT; CDR3: CASSFEVAEAFF
D: .; J: TRBJ1-2; size: many; V: TRBV4-1; DNA: TGCGCCAGCAGCCAAGACCTCCGGACGCGATATGGCTACACCTTC; CDR3: CASSQDLRTRYGYTF
D: .; J: TRBJ2-5; size: many; V: TRBV2; DNA: TGTGCCAGCAGTGCCTGGGGAGAGACCCAGTACTTC; CDR3: CASSAWGETQYF
D: .; J: TRBJ2-5; size: many; V: TRBV29-1; DNA: TGCAGCGTGCGTGAGGTCGAGACCCAGTACTTC; CDR3: CSVREVETQYF
D: .; J: TRBJ2-7; size: few; V: TRBV2; DNA: TGTGCCAGCAGTGGCCACGTCTCCTACGAGCAGTACTTC; CDR3: CASSGHVSYEQYF
D: .; J: TRBJ2-7; size: .; V: TRBV7-2; DNA: TGTGCCAGCAGCTTAGGCGTAGGGATAGGAGAGCAGTACTTC; CDR3: CASSLGVGIGEQYF
D: TRBD1; J: TRBJ2-1; size: .; V: TRBV5-1; DNA: TGCGCCAGCAGCGTGATGGGACAGAGCTCCTACAATGAGCAGTTCTTC; CDR3: CASSVMGQSSYNEQFF
D: TRBD1; J: TRBJ2-7; size: many; V: TRBV20-1; DNA: TGCAGTGCTCCGGACAGGGGTGACGAGCAGTACTTC; CDR3: CSAPDRGDEQYF
D: .; J: TRBJ2-7; size: many; V: TRBV5-1; DNA: TGCGCCAGCAGCCAATCCCACGACAATGAGCAGTACTTC; CDR3: CASSQSHDNEQYF
D: .; J: TRBJ2-3; size: few; V: TRBV20-1; DNA: TGCAGTGCTAGTTTGAGAAACACAGATACGCAGTATTTT; CDR3: CSASLRNTDTQYF
D: .; J: TRBJ2-1; size: .; V: TRBV12-3/TRBV12-4; DNA: TGTGCCAGCAGTCGGACAGAAAACTTGCGGTTCTTC; CDR3: CASSRTENLRFF
D: .; J: TRBJ1-6; size: few; V: TRBV12-3/TRBV12-4; DNA: TGTGCCAGCAGTTTGGTGAGCAGTTCCCTCCACTTT; CDR3: CASSLVSSSLHF
D: .; J: TRBJ1-4; size: few; V: TRBV21-1; DNA: TGTGCCAGCAGCAAAAAGAGGCCGACAGGTACCCAGGAGGCTAATGAAAAACTGTTTTTT; CDR3: CASSKKRPTGTQEANEKLFF
D: TRBD2; J: TRBJ2-1; size: many; V: TRBV4-2; DNA: TGTGCCAGCAGCCAAGATGGGACTAGCGGGAGTCTGAATGAGCAGTTCTTC; CDR3: CASSQDGTSGSLNEQFF
D: TRBD2; J: TRBJ2-7; size: .; V: TRBV20-1; DNA: TGCAGTGCTAGTATTCGCCTCGATCGAGCGGGAGTCTACGAGCAGTACTTC; CDR3: CSASIRLDRAGVYEQYF
D: TRBD2; J: TRBJ2-5; size: .; V: TRBV18; DNA: TGTGCCAGCTCACCTCCGGGACTAGCGGCAGAGACCCAGTACTTC; CDR3: CASSPPGLAAETQYF
D: TRBD2; J: TRBJ2-5; size: .; V: TRBV5-1; DNA: TGCGCCAGCAGCCGTGGAACGGGAGGGCCTTGGAAAGAGACCCAGTACTTC; CDR3: CASSRGTGGPWKETQYF
D: .; J: TRBJ2-7; size: many; V: TRBV27; DNA: TGTGCCAGCAGTTTCATAGCGGGACAGGCCCACGAGCAGTACTTC; CDR3: CASSFIAGQAHEQYF
D: .; J: TRBJ2-7; size: many; V: TRBV29-1; DNA: TGCAGCGTGGCGTCGAACTCCTACGAGCAGTACTTC; CDR3: CSVASNSYEQYF
D: TRBD1; J: TRBJ1-5; size: .; V: TRBV20-1; DNA: TGCAGTGCCCCACCCGAAACAGGGGGACATCAGCCCCAGCATTTT; CDR3: CSAPPETGGHQPQHF
D: .; J: TRBJ1-2; size: few; V: TRBV20-1; DNA: TGCAGTGCTAGAGTGGACGGAAAAGTCTATGGCTACACCTTC; CDR3: CSARVDGKVYGYTF
D: TRBD2; J: TRBJ2-1; size: few; V: TRBV4-1; DNA: TGCGCCAGCAGCCTCTCGACGATCTCGGGACTAGCGGGAGTCTGGGAGCAGTTCTTC; CDR3: CASSLSTISGLAGVWEQFF
D: TRBD1; J: TRBJ1-2; size: many; V: TRBV12-3/TRBV12-4; DNA: TGTGCCAGCAGTTTGAAGGGACAGGGGGCAAATGGCTACACCTTC; CDR3: CASSLKGQGANGYTF
D: TRBD1; J: TRBJ2-7; size: .; V: TRBV6-1; DNA: TGTGCCAGCAGTCATAGGGACAGCCCCTACGAGCAGTACTTC; CDR3: CASSHRDSPYEQYF
D: .; J: TRBJ1-2; size: .; V: TRBV28; DNA: TGTGCCAGCAGTGCCTCCGGAGGGTATGGCTACACCTTC; CDR3: CASSASGGYGYTF
D: TRBD1; J: TRBJ2-2; size: few; V: TRBV24-1; DNA: TGTGCCACCAGTGATCAAGACAGGGCCGGCACCGGGGAGCTGTTTTTT; CDR3: CATSDQDRAGTGELFF
D: .; J: TRBJ2-7; size: few; V: TRBV9; DNA: TGTGCCAGCGGAAGGCCAGAGGGCGAGCAGTACTTC; CDR3: CASGRPEGEQYF
D: TRBD1; J: TRBJ2-7; size: few; V: TRBV5-1; DNA: TGCGCCAGCAGCTTGGAACAGGGGAGAACCTACGAGCAGTACTTC; CDR3: CASSLEQGRTYEQYF
D: TRBD2; J: TRBJ2-5; size: many; V: TRBV4-1; DNA: TGCGCCAGCAGGCCCTTTTTACTAGCGTGGGACCAAGAGACCCAGTACTTC; CDR3: CASRPFLLAWDQETQYF
D: TRBD2; J: TRBJ2-3; size: many; V: TRBV9; DNA: TGTGCCAGCAGCGACCGACTAGCGGGAGACCGTATAGATACGCAGTATTTT; CDR3: CASSDRLAGDRIDTQYF
D: .; J: TRBJ2-2; size: .; V: TRBV7-9; DNA: TGTGCCAGCAGCTATGGAGCGGCCGGGGAGCTGTTTTTT; CDR3: CASSYGAAGELFF
D: TRBD1; J: TRBJ1-4; size: .; V: TRBV28; DNA: TGTGCCAGCAGTTCACACAGGGGGCTTGAAAAACTGTTTTTT; CDR3: CASSSHRGLEKLFF
D: TRBD2; J: TRBJ2-1; size: few; V: TRBV20-1; DNA: TGCAGTGCTAGAGACCCAGGGGAGACTAGCGTAGTCGATGAGCAGTTCTTC; CDR3: CSARDPGETSVVDEQFF